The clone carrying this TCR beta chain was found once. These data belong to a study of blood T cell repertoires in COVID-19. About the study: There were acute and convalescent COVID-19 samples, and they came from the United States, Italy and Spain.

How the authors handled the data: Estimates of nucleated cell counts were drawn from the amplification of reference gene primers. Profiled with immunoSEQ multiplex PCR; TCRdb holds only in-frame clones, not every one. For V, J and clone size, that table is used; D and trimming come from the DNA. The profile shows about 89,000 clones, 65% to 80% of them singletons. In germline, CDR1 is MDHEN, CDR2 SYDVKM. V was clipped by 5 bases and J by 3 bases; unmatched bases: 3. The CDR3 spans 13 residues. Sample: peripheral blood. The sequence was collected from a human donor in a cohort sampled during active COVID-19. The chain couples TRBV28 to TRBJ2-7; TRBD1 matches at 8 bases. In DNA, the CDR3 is TGTGCCAGCAGTCAAGGACAGGGCTACGAGCAGTACTTC. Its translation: CASSQGQGYEQYF.